The 20 T cell receptor beta chains below come from one sample, sequenced in a study of beta chain features in type 1 diabetes. These receptors' antigens are unknown. cDNA synthesis used the whole RNA isolate, giving expressed TCRB sequences. Produced via immunoSEQ multiplex PCR; TCRdb's table is partial and in-frame only. The sample records 200,000 to 250,000 clones, approximately 13% being singletons. Whole-study findings and limits: Shorter TCRB CDR3s, moderately but significantly so, were found in Type 1 diabetes patients in all four CD4+ subsets.

The sequencing sample was made of naive CD4+ T cells from blood. All receptors derive from a man aged 25-45 years with type 1 diabetes.

The V call is TRBV18, the J call TRBJ1-6; D gene unclear. V was shortened by 2 bases and J by 6 bases, with 8 bases between the two germline ends. In germline, CDR1 is KGHSH, CDR2 LQKENI. This CDR3 is 14 amino acids long. The CDR3 protein is CASSPGRTNSPLHF. The CDR3 nucleotides read TGTGCCAGCTCACCAGGGAGGACTAATTCACCCCTCCACTTT.

The sample holds a few counts of this clone. This chain joins TRBV25-1 and TRBJ1-2, with 8 nucleotides matching TRBD1. The V gene's germline CDR1 is MGHDK and CDR2 SYGVNS. The CDR3 consists of 14 residues. J was trimmed by 4 bases and V by 5 bases; bases with no gene match: 6. The CDR3, as DNA: TGTGCCAGCAGTAGGGGCAGGGGGCTCTATGGCTACACCTTC. This gives the protein CASSRGRGLYGYTF.

The chain's CDR3 is CASKPGGFYEQYF. In DNA, the CDR3 is TGTGCCAGCAAGCCAGGGGGCTTTTACGAGCAGTACTTC. This chain connects TRBV2 to TRBJ2-7; 8 bases are shared with TRBD1. Germline-derived CDR1 and CDR2 are SNHLY and FYNNEI. This CDR3 has 13 amino acids. V shed 7 bases and J 4 bases; nucleotides not matched to a gene: 6.

The V gene is TRBV25-1, the J gene TRBJ2-2, with D uncertain. CDR1 is MGHDK and CDR2 is SYGVNS in the germline V gene. This CDR3 contains 13 residues. V was shortened by 6 bases and J by 1 base, with 6 bases between the two germline ends. In nucleotides, the CDR3 is TGTGCCAGCAGGTACGGGAACACCGGGGAGCTGTTTTTT. Translated: CASRYGNTGELFF. The full variable domain, rest sourced from reference TRBV25-1 and TRBJ2-2, is EADIYQTPRYLVIGTGKKITLECSQTMGHDKMYWYQQDPGMELHLIHYSYGVNSTEKGDLSSESTVSRIRTEHFPLTLESARPSHTSQYLCASRYGNTGELFFGEGSRLTVL.

V usage is TRBV7-9 and J usage is TRBJ2-6, with unresolved D. This CDR3 has 16 residues. The germline CDR1 and CDR2 sequences are SEHNR and FQNEAQ (reference sequence). V was trimmed by 5 bases and J by 0 bases, leaving 11 bases between them. DNA of the CDR3: TGTGCCAGCAGCACCTGGCTCCCCTCTGGGGCCAACGTCCTGACTTTC. Its protein is CASSTWLPSGANVLTF.

The V gene is TRBV5-1, the J gene TRBJ2-7, with 9 nucleotides matching TRBD1. The CDR3 has 15 residues. Germline values: CDR1 SGHRS, CDR2 YFSETQ. V was pared by 3 bases and J by 2 bases, with 6 bases of the junction left unmatched. The CDR3 spells CASSSPGQGTYEQYF. The CDR3 DNA reads TGCGCCAGCAGCTCCCCGGGACAGGGCACCTACGAGCAGTACTTC.

The chain joins TRBV18 to TRBJ1-1, with 7 bases matching TRBD1. Germline CDR1 is KGHSH and CDR2 is LQKENI. Unmatched junction bases numbered 8, after V lost 4 bases and J lost 0 bases. The CDR3 covers 16 residues. CDR3 sequence: CASSLQDRTMNTEAFF. DNA for the CDR3: TGTGCCAGCTCACTGCAGGACAGGACAATGAACACTGAAGCTTTCTTT.

The CDR3 DNA reads TGTGCCAGCAGCTTAAGGAGCGCGGCGGGAGCTAACGAGCAGTACTTC. This gives the protein CASSLRSAAGANEQYF. The V and J genes are TRBV7-8 and TRBJ2-7, with TRBD2 identical over 7 bases. The CDR3 runs to 16 residues. From germline, CDR1 is SGHVS and CDR2 FQNEAQ. The V gene end was trimmed by 2 bases and the J gene end by 5 bases; junction bases not matched to a gene: 12.

The chain carries TRBV30 and TRBJ1-5; D gene ambiguous. Between the trimmed V and J ends, which lost 2 bases and 4 bases, there was a span of 6 bases. This CDR3 comprises 12 residues. Germline values: CDR1 GTSNPN, CDR2 SVGIG (reference sequence). Here the CDR3 DNA reads TGTGCCTGGAGTACCCTAAATCAGCCCCAGCATTTT. It encodes CAWSTLNQPQHF.

V usage is TRBV7-7 and J usage is TRBJ2-5; 13 bases map to TRBD2. The length of the CDR3 is 16 residues. CDR1 and CDR2 from the germline V gene are SSHAT and FNYEAQ (reference sequence). With 5 bases clipped from V and 1 base from J, the junction kept 4 bases outside the gene matches. The CDR3: CASSLGLAGVQETQYF. In nucleotides, the CDR3 is TGTGCCAGCAGCCTTGGACTAGCGGGAGTCCAAGAGACCCAGTACTTC.

J is TRBJ2-5 and V is TRBV5-4; D call uncertain. Germline V gives CDR1 SGHNT, CDR2 YYREEE (reference sequence). V was trimmed by 0 bases and J by 2 bases, leaving 5 bases between them. The CDR3 contains 13 residues. CDR3 nucleotides: TGTGCCAGCAGCTTGGATAGACAAGAGACCCAGTACTTC. Translation: CASSLDRQETQYF.

V usage is TRBV6-5 and J usage is TRBJ1-3; possible D gene TRBD1, 5 bases. The ends were cut back, 0 bases at V and 0 bases at J, with 6 bases in the middle. The germline V gene encodes CDR1 MNHEY and CDR2 SVGAGI. The CDR3 contains 15 residues. In DNA form, the CDR3 reads TGTGCCAGCAGTTACTCCGGGGGCTCTGGAAACACCATATATTTT. The encoded protein is CASSYSGGSGNTIYF.

This clone has a handful of counts. The J gene is TRBJ2-7, the V gene TRBV19, with TRBD2 matching over 8 bases. The CDR3 has 14 amino acids. Germline CDR1 and CDR2: LNHDA and SQIVND (reference sequence). J lost 2 bases, V lost 7 bases, and 7 bases had no gene match. The chain's CDR3 is CASTRTSSTYEQYF. CDR3 DNA: TGTGCCAGTACAAGGACTAGCTCTACCTACGAGCAGTACTTC.

Written as DNA, the CDR3 is TGTGCCAGCAGCTTAGCTTCGACAGGGGGAGAGGATGGCTACACCTTC. Its protein is CASSLASTGGEDGYTF. V gene TRBV7-9 combines with J gene TRBJ1-2, with 9 bases aligning to TRBD1. With 0 bases clipped from V and 6 bases from J, the junction kept 8 bases outside the gene matches. Germline V lookup: CDR1 SEHNR, CDR2 FQNEAQ (reference sequence). The CDR3 consists of 16 residues.

Details on this clone: Other nucleotide sequences from this sample produce the same CDR3. This chain connects TRBV18 to TRBJ2-5, with D possibly TRBD1 on 5 matching bases. With 0 bases removed from V and 2 bases from J, the gap between germline ends came to 7 bases. Germline values: CDR1 KGHSH, CDR2 LQKENI. The CDR3 totals 14 residues. The CDR3 DNA reads TGTGCCAGCTCACCACCGTCAGGGCAAGAGACCCAGTACTTC. Protein product: CASSPPSGQETQYF.

This chain joins TRBV29-1 and TRBJ1-2, with 8 bases lining up with TRBD1. Per the germline V gene, CDR1 is SQVTM and CDR2 is ANQGSEA. V lost 4 bases and J lost 4; bases outside the gene matches: 2. This CDR3 is 12 amino acids long. The CDR3 protein is CSVGQGPYGYTF. For the CDR3, the DNA is TGCAGCGTTGGACAGGGGCCCTATGGCTACACCTTC.

This clone came up a few times. The chain uses TRBV19 and TRBJ1-1; 8 bases agree with TRBD1. Germline CDR1 and CDR2: LNHDA and SQIVND (reference sequence). With 6 bases clipped from V and 1 base from J, the junction kept 4 bases outside the gene matches. The CDR3 sequence is 14 residues long. CDR3 sequence reads: CASRQGATNTEAFF. The CDR3 DNA reads as TGTGCCAGTAGGCAGGGGGCGACGAACACTGAAGCTTTCTTT.

The chain has TRBV25-1 and TRBJ1-4; 10 bases map to TRBD1. V shed 2 bases, J shed 6 bases, and the junction held 9 bases outside the gene matches. CDR3 size: 17 residues. Germline values: CDR1 MGHDK, CDR2 SYGVNS. CDR3 nucleotides: TGTGCCAGCAGTGAAAGTCCCGGGACAGGGGACGATGAAAAACTGTTTTTT. Its translation: CASSESPGTGDDEKLFF.

This clone was seen a handful of times. The sample holds other DNA sequences that translate to the same CDR3. V is TRBV9 and J is TRBJ2-1, with 16 bases lining up with TRBD2. V was clipped by 3 bases and J by 2 bases; unmatched bases: 2. Germline V CDR1 and CDR2: SGDLS, YYNGEE. CDR3 length: 17 amino acids. DNA of the CDR3: TGTGCCAGCAGCGGGGGACTAGCGGGAGGGCCCTACAATGAGCAGTTCTTC. Protein sequence: CASSGGLAGGPYNEQFF.

This clone was picked up a small number of times. The chain is built from TRBV11-2 and TRBJ2-5; 9 bases agree with TRBD1. The CDR3 sequence is 15 residues long. V was pared by 1 base and J by 2 bases, with 2 bases of the junction left unmatched. Germline-derived CDR1 and CDR2 are SGHAT and FQNNGV. The CDR3 spells CASSLGGTGQETQYF. The CDR3 DNA is TGTGCCAGCAGCTTAGGGGGGACAGGGCAAGAGACCCAGTACTTC.